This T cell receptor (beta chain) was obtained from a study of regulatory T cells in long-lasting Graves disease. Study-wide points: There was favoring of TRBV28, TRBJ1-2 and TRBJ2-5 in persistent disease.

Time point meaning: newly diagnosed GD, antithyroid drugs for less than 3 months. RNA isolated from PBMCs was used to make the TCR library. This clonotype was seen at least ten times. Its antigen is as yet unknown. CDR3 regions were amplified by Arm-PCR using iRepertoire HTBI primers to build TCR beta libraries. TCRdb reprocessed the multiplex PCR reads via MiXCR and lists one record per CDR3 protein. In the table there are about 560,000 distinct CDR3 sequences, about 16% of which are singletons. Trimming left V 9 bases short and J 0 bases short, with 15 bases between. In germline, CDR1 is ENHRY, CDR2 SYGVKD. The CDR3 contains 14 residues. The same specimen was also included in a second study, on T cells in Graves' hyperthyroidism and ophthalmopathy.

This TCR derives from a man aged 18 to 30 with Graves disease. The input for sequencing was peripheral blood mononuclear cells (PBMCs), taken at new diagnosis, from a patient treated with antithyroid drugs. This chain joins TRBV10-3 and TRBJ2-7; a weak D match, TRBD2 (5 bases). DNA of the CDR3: TGTGCCATAGCGAAAAGCGGCTCCTCCTACGAGCAGTACTTC. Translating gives CAIAKSGSSYEQYF.